The sequence of this T cell receptor beta chain was determined in a study of blood T cell repertoires in COVID-19. Produced via immunoSEQ multiplex PCR; TCRdb's table is partial and in-frame only. The top ten hold around 7% of the sample, which has 350,000 or so clones, roughly 89% seen once. V shed 6 bases and J 4 bases; nucleotides not matched to a gene: 9. This CDR3 is 15 amino acids long. Germline CDR1 reads SGHTS; CDR2 reads YDEGEE. The TCR was taken from a man between 18 and 29 years old with active or convalescent COVID-19. Sequencing used peripheral blood. This chain links TRBV5-8 with TRBJ1-5, with TRBD1 matching 8 bases. Here the CDR3 reads CASMHQGAWNQPQHF. The DNA for the CDR3 is TGTGCCAGCATGCACCAGGGGGCCTGGAATCAGCCCCAGCATTTT.